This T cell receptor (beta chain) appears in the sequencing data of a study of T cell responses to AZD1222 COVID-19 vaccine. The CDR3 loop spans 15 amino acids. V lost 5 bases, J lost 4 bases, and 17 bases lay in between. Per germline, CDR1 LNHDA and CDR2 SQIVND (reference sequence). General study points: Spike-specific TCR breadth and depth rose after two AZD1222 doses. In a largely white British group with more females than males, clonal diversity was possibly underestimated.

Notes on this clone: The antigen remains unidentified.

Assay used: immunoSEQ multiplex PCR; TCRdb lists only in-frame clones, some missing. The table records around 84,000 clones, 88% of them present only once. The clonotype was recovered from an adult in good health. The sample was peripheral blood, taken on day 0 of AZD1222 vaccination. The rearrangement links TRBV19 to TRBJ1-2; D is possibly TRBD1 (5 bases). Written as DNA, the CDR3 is TGTGCCAGTAGTCCTCAGGGTTCGCTAGGCTATGGCTACACCTTC. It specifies CASSPQGSLGYGYTF.